Listed here is a single T cell receptor (beta chain). No cognate antigen has been identified for it. Base qualities are not provided; no much larger clone lies one nucleotide away. Other DNA sequences from this sample encode an identical CDR3 as well. Samples from volunteer blood donors who had recovered from COVID-19 were contributed by a second Seattle source. The collaborating institutions used their own protocols to collect whole blood in K2EDTA tubes. For TCRbeta analysis, collaborators shipped samples as frozen whole blood, isolated PBMCs, or DNA extracted from either of those sample types. The entry originates in a study of blood T cell repertoires in COVID-19 (dated by TCRdb to about 2020). Context from the whole study: The collaborator samples originated in the United States, Italy and Spain and spanned the acute and convalescent phases of COVID-19. The prospective study material was composed of cDNA or gDNA derived from T cells, B-cell-depleted T cells, or PBMCs. Deeply sampled blood TCRbeta repertoires from subjects exposed to, actively infected with, or recovered from COVID-19 were included in the dataset. A freely available public database, intended as a resource for researchers studying the immune response to SARS-CoV-2, is where the repertoires were released. Samples came from the ongoing ImmuneRACE study (first 160 participants) plus 1,254 subjects from 6 global collaborators. Sample metadata almost always included a de-identified subject ID, COVID-19 status, age in years and sex. Where available, HLA class I and class II types were obtained from metadata supplied by the sample provider rather than from assay-based typing.

The immunoSEQ Assay, a bias-controlled multiplex PCR, was used to amplify TCRbeta CDR3 regions from genomic DNA. In the authors' own workflow: The number of nucleated cells in each sample was estimated by amplification of reference gene primers within the assay. Sequence reads were collapsed and filtered to measure the absolute abundance of every unique TCRbeta CDR3 rearrangement. Productive Simpson clonality was computed per sample as the square root of Simpson's diversity index over productive rearrangements. TCRdb carries this immuneACCESS record with in-frame sequences only. Its versions omit some clonotypes, under half of them owing to an unresolved V gene in the studies checked, with the rest unexplained. For V, J and clone size, that table is used; D and trimming come from the DNA. The sample table holds around 300,000 clones, of which roughly 85% were seen once. Clones ranked in the top ten supply 9.4% of the sample.

The investigation overall reported the following: The quantity of clinical and demographic metadata differed by source and by participant and was supplied without curation.

The germline V and J ends show losses of 4 bases and 2 bases respectively, and no gene match explains 0 bases of the junction. In the germline V gene, CDR1 corresponds to MDHEN and CDR2 to SYDVKM. There are 14 amino acids in the CDR3, from cysteine to phenylalanine inclusive. CDR3 DNA only is kept here, 42 bases in frame from base 1. This clonotype was sampled from a woman aged 50 to 60 who had recovered from COVID-19. The chain couples TRBV28 to TRBJ1-4, and TRBD1 aligns with 8 junction nucleotides. Sequenced input: peripheral blood. The DNA sequence follows: TGTGCCAGCAGTTCAGGGGGCACTAATGAAAAACTGTTTTTT. Its protein reads: CASSSGGTNEKLFF.